This T cell receptor (beta chain) was documented in a study of identical twins. The study, taken as a whole, reports: Twins showed weaker excess sharing in their beta out-of-frame sequences.

This clonotype showed up just a few times. What it binds is not known. A universal primer site was created by template switching, with the cDNA bearing unique molecular identifiers. Each CDR3 protein gets one entry after TCRdb re-called the 5' RACE reads with MiXCR. The sample has about 250,000 distinct CDR3 sequences; around 8.8% are singletons. There are 19 residues in the CDR3. Trimming removed 3 bases at V and 0 bases at J, with 20 bases between. Germline V gene data show CDR1 as SGHAT and CDR2 as FQDESV (reference sequence). This sample was shared with a second study, whose subject was yellow fever vaccine responses in identical twins.

The receptor comes from a woman younger than 30 in good health. The V call is TRBV11-1, the J call TRBJ2-2; D is unclear. The sample taken for sequencing was CD8+ T cells sorted from blood. CDR3 DNA: TGTGCCAGCAGCTTTAATTTAGGACCCAGGAGCTCGAACACCGGGGAGCTGTTTTTT. Translating gives CASSFNLGPRSSNTGELFF.